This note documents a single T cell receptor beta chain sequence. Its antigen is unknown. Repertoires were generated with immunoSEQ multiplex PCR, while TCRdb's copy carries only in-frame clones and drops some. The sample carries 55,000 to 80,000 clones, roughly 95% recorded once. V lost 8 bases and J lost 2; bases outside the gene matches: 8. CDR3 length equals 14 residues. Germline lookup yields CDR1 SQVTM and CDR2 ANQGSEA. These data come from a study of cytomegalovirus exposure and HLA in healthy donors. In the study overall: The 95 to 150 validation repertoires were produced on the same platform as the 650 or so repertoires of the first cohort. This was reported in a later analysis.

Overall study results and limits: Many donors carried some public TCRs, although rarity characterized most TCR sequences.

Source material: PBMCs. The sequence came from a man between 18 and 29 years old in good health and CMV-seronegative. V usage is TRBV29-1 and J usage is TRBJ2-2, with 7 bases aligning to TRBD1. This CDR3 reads CSSTGDPNTGELFF. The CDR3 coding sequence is TGCAGCAGCACAGGGGACCCTAACACCGGGGAGCTGTTTTTT.